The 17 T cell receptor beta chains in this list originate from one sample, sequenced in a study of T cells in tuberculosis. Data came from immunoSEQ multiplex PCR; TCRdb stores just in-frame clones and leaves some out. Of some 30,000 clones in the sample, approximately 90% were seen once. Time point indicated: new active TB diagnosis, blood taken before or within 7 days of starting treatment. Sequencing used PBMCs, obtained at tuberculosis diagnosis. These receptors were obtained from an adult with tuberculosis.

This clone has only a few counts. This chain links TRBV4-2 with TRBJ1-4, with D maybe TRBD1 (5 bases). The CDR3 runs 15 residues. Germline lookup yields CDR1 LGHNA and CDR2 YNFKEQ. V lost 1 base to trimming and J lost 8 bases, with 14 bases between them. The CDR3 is CASSQVVGGREKLFF. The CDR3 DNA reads TGTGCCAGCAGCCAAGTAGTCGGGGGTCGGGAAAAACTGTTTTTT.

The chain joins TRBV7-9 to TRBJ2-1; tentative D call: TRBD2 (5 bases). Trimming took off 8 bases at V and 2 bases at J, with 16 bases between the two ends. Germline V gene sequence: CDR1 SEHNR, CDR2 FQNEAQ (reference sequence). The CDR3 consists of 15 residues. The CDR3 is CASARTSTTYNEQFF. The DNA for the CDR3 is TGTGCCAGCGCACGTACTAGTACGACCTACAATGAGCAGTTCTTC. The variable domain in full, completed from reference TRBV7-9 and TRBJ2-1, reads DTGVSQNPRHKITKRGQNVTFRCDPISEHNRLYWYRQTLGQGPEFLTYFQNEAQLEKSRLLSDRFSAERPKGSFSTLEIQRTEQGDSAMYLCASARTSTTYNEQFFGPGTRLTVL.

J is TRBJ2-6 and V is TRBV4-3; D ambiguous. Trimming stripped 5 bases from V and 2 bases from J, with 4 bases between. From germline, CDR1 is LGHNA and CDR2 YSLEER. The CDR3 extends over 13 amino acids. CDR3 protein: CASSGAGANVLTF. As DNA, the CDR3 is TGCGCCAGCAGCGGAGCTGGGGCCAACGTCCTGACTTTC.

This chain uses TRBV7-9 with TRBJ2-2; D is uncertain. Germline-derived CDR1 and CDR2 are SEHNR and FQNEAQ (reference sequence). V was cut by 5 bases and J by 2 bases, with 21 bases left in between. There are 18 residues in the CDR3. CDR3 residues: CASSVPRQTYPNTGELFF. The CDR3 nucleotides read TGTGCCAGCAGCGTCCCGAGGCAGACTTACCCCAACACCGGGGAGCTGTTTTTT. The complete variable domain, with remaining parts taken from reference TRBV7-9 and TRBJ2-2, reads DTGVSQNPRHKITKRGQNVTFRCDPISEHNRLYWYRQTLGQGPEFLTYFQNEAQLEKSRLLSDRFSAERPKGSFSTLEIQRTEQGDSAMYLCASSVPRQTYPNTGELFFGEGSRLTVL.

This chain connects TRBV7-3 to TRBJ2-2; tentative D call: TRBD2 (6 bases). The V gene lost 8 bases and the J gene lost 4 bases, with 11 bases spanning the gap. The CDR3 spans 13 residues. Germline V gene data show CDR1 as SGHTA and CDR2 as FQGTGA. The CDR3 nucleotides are TGTGCCAGCTCCCTGGGGGGCACCGGGGAGCTGTTTTTT. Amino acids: CASSLGGTGELFF.

CDR3: CASSEWGQGARETQYF. The CDR3 DNA reads TGTGCCAGCAGTGAATGGGGACAGGGGGCCCGAGAGACCCAGTACTTC. V gene TRBV25-1 combines with J gene TRBJ2-5, with TRBD1 matching 12 bases. CDR1 and CDR2 from the germline V gene are MGHDK and SYGVNS. V was clipped by 1 base and J by 4 bases; unmatched bases: 4. The CDR3 length is 16 residues.

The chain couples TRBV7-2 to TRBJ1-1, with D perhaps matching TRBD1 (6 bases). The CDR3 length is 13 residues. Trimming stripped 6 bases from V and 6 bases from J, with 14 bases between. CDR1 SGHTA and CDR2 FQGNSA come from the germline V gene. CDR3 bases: TGTGCCAGCAGGCTTACAGGGAGAGCTGAAGCTTTCTTT. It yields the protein CASRLTGRAEAFF.

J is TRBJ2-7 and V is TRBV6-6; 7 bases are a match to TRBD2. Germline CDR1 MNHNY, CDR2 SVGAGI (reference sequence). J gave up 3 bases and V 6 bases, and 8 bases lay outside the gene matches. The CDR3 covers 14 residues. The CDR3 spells CASSLVAGGYEQYF. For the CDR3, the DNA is TGTGCCAGCAGCCTTGTAGCGGGCGGCTACGAGCAGTACTTC.

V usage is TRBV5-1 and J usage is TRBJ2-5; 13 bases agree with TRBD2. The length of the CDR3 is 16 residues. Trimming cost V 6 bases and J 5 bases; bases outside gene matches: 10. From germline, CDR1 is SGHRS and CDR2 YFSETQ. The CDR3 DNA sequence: TGCGCCAGCACCTATGACGGACTAGCGGGGGTCGAGACCCAGTACTTC. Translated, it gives CASTYDGLAGVETQYF.

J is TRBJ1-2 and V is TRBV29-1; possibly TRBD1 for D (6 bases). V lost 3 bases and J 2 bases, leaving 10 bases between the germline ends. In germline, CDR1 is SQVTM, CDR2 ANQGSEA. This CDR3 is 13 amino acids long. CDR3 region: CSVDGGVNYGYTF. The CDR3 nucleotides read TGCAGCGTTGATGGGGGCGTGAACTATGGCTACACCTTC.

This CDR3 reads CASIRAGKNEQFF. The CDR3 coding sequence is TGTGCCAGCATCAGGGCGGGGAAGAATGAGCAGTTCTTC. The genes are TRBV6-1 and TRBJ2-1; maybe TRBD2 (6 bases). CDR1 and CDR2 from the germline V gene are MNHNS and SASEGT. The length of the CDR3 is 13 residues. Trimming stripped 7 bases from V and 7 bases from J, with 14 bases between.

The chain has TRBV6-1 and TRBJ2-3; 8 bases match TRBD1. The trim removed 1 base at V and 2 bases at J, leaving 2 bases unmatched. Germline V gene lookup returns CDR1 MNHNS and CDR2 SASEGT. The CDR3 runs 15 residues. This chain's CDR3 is CASSEGTGYTDTQYF. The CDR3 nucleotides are TGTGCCAGCAGTGAAGGGACAGGGTACACAGATACGCAGTATTTT.

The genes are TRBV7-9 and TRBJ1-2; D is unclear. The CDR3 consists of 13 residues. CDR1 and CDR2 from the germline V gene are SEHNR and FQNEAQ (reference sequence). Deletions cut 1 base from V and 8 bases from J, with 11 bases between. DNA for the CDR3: TGTGCCAGCAGCTTAGATGGAGGAGGCGGCTACACCTTC. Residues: CASSLDGGGGYTF.

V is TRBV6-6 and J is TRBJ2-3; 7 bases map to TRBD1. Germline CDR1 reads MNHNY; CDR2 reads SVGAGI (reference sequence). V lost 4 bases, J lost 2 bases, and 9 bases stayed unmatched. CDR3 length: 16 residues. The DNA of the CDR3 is TGTGCCAGCAGTTCCCTGAGGGGGCGGATCACAGATACGCAGTATTTT. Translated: CASSSLRGRITDTQYF.

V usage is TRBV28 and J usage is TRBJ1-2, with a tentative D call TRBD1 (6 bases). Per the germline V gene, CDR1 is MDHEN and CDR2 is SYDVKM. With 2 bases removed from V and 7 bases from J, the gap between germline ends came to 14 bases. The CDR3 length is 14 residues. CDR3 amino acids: CASSLGIGGAGYTF. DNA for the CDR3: TGTGCCAGCAGTTTAGGGATTGGGGGGGCTGGCTACACCTTC.

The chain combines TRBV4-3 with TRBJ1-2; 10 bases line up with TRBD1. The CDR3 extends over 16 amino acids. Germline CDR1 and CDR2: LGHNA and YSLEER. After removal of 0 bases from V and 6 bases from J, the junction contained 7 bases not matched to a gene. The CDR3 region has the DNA TGCGCCAGCAGCCAAGATGCCGCGACAGGGGGCGATGGCTACACCTTC. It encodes CASSQDAATGGDGYTF.

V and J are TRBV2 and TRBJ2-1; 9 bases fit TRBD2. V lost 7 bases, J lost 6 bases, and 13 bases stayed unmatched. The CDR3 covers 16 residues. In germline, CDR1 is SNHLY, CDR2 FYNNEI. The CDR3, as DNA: TGTGCCAGCAACCCTCAGGCTAGCGGGATTTTCAATGAGCAGTTCTTC. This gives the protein CASNPQASGIFNEQFF.